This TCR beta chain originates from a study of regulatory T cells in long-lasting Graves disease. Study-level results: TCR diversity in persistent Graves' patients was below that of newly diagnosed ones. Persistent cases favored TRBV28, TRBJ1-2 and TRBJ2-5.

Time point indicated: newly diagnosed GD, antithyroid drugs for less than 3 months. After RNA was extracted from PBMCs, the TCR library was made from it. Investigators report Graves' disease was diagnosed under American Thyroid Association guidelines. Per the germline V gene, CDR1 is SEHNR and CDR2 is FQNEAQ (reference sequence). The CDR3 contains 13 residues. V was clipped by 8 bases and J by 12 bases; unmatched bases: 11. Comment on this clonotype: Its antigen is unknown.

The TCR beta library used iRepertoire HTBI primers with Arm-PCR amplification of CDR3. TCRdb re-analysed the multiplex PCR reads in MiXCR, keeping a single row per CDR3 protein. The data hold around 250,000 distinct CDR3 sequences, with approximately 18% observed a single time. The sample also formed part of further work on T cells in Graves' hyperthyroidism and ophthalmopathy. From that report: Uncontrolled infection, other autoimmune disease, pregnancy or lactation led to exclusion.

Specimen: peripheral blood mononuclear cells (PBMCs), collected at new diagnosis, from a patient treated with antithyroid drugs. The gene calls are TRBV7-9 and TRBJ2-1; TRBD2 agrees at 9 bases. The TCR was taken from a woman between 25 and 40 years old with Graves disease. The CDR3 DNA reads TGTGCCAGCCTCGACAGGGCGGGGGGGCCGCAGTTCTTC. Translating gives CASLDRAGGPQFF.